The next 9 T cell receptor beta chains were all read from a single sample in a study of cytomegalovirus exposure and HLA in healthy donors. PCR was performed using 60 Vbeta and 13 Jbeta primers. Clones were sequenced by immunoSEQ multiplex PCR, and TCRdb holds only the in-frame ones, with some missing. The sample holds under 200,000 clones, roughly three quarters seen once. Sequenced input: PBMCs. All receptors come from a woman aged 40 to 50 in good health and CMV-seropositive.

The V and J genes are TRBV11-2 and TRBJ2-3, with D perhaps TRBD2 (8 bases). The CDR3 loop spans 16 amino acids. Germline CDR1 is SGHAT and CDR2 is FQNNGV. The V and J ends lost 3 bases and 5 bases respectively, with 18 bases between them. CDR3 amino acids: CASSFRGRGAIDTQYF. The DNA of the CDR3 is TGTGCCAGCAGCTTTAGGGGGCGGGGGGCGATAGATACGCAGTATTTT.

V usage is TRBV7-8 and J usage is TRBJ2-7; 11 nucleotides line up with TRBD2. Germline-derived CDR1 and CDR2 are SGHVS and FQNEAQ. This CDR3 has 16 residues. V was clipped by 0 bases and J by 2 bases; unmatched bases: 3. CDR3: CASSLATSGGPYEQYF. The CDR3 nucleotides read TGTGCCAGCAGCTTAGCTACTAGCGGGGGACCCTACGAGCAGTACTTC. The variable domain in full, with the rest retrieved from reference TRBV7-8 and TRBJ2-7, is GAGVSQSPRYKVAKRGQDVALRCDPISGHVSLFWYQQALGQGPEFLTYFQNEAQLDKSGLPSDRFFAERPEGSVSTLKIQRTQQEDSAVYLCASSLATSGGPYEQYFGPGTRLTVT.

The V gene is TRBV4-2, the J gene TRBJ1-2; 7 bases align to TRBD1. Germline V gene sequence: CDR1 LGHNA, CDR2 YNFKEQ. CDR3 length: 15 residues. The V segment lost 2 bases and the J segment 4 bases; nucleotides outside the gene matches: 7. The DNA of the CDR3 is TGTGCCAGCAGCCAAACTACCGGGACAGCCTATGGCTACACCTTC. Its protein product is CASSQTTGTAYGYTF.

CDR3 in amino acids: CASSTTGTGQFYEQYF. The CDR3 coding sequence is TGTGCCAGTAGCACGACCGGGACAGGGCAGTTTTACGAGCAGTACTTC. J is TRBJ2-7 and V is TRBV19; 9 positions agree with TRBD1. The CDR3 has 16 residues. Trimming removed 6 bases from V and 4 bases from J; junction bases left unmatched: 13. The germline V gene has CDR1 LNHDA and CDR2 SQIVND (reference sequence).

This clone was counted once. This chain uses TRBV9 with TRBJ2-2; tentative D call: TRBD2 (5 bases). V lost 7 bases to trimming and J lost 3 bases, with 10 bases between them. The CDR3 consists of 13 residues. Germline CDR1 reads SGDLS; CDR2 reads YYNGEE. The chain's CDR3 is CASGREYTGELFF. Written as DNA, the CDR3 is TGTGCCAGCGGTCGGGAATACACCGGGGAGCTGTTTTTT. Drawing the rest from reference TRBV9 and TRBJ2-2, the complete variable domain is DSGVTQTPKHLITATGQRVTLRCSPRSGDLSVYWYQQSLDQGLQFLIQYYNGEERAKGNILERFSAQQFPDLHSELNLSSLELGDSALYFCASGREYTGELFFGEGSRLTVL.

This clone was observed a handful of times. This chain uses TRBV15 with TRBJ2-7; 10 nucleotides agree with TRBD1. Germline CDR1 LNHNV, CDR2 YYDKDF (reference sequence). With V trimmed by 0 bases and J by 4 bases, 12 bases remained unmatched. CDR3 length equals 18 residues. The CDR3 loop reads CATSRESPSPGQGYEQYF. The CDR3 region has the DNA TGTGCCACCAGCAGAGAGTCCCCAAGTCCGGGACAGGGGTACGAGCAGTACTTC.

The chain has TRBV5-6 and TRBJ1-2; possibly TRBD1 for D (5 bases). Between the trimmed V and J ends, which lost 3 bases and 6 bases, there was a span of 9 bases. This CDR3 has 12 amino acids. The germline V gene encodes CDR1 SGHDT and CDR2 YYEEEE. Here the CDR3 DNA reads TGTGCCAGCAGCTGGGGAGGGGATGGCTACACCTTC. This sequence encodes CASSWGGDGYTF.

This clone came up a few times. This CDR3 is CASSGRQGVGTDTQYF. DNA for the CDR3: TGTGCCAGCAGTGGCAGACAGGGCGTTGGCACAGATACGCAGTATTTT. This chain links TRBV6-1 with TRBJ2-3; 7 bases fit TRBD1. The junction had 8 bases not matched to a gene; V was cut back by 4 bases and J by 1 base. The CDR3 spans 16 residues. The germline CDR1 and CDR2 sequences are MNHNS and SASEGT.

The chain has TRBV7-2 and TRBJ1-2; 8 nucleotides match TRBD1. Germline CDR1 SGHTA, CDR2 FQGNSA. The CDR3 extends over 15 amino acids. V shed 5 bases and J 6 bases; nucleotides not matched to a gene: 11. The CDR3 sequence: CASSLGFGQGHGYTF. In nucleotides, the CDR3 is TGTGCCAGCAGCCTAGGATTCGGACAGGGACATGGCTACACCTTC.